This TCR beta chain was sequenced for a study of HIV-infected children after antiretroviral therapy interruption. Background on the study: Children were on planned treatment interruption or continuous treatment. Recorded EBV and CMV exposure existed for most children.

Treatment defined: PENTA 11 planned treatment interruption arm or continuous ART arm. The table lists this clonotype with many counts. Its target is not known. Unique molecular identifiers were included in an RNA-based 3' RACE TCR library. TCRdb called the 3' RACE reads again in MiXCR, with one record for every CDR3 protein. Counted here are some 90,000 distinct CDR3 sequences, about 7.2% occurring once; the ten biggest clones make up approximately 1.2%. Findings of the study overall: By the end of treatment interruption, naive CD4+ clonality (Gini) increased.

V gave up 0 bases and J gave up 6 bases; unmatched junction bases: 12. CDR3 size: 18 residues. Germline V gene lookup returns CDR1 KGHSH and CDR2 LQKENI. The chain has TRBV18 and TRBJ1-2; 11 positions match TRBD1. This sequence originates from a pool of human donors with HIV. The input for sequencing was CD45RA+ CD4+ T cells from PBMCs, pooled from several time points, taken from a donor given antiretroviral therapy, either interrupted or continuous. Subset specified: naive CD4+ CD45RA+ CD45RO- T cells. Here the CDR3 reads CASSPPPPGDRGAHGYTF. The CDR3 DNA reads as TGTGCCAGCTCACCACCACCCCCGGGGGACAGGGGGGCCCATGGCTACACCTTC.